This T cell receptor beta chain comes out of a study of low-dose radiotherapy and immunotherapy resistance in tumors (dated by TCRdb to between 2021 and 2022). At the level of the whole study: In Cohort 1, 0.5 Gy per fraction was delivered every 2 weeks, and a total PTV dose of 6.5 Gy was prescribed. In Cohort 2, 1 Gy per fraction was delivered every two weeks, for a total of 13 Gy over 26 weeks. Nivolumab was administered intravenously as a 240 mg flat dose every two weeks, and ipilimumab was administered intravenously at 1 mg/kg every six weeks. Every two weeks, patients got intravenous cyclophosphamide at 200 mg/m2, given one day ahead of each radiation and immunotherapy administration. Aspirin 300 mg was taken orally once daily by patients for four cycles, starting on cycle 1 day 1. No randomization into treatment groups was done for the people taking part in the trial. The translational analysis covered eight patients: three from the first dose cohort and the first five from the second dose cohort.

These reads were obtained on an Illumina HiSeq 2500. First-strand cDNA was synthesized with Superscript III and a set of TRAV- and TRBV-specific primers, covering both TCRalpha and TCRbeta chains. TCRs were amplified with Phusion for around 18 PCR cycles, with a constant-region primer paired with the adapter attached to the V primers. The isolated mRNA was amplified using the MessageAmp II aRNA Amplification Kit, with in vitro transcription performed for around 16 hours at 37 degrees C. The Dynabeads mRNA DIRECT Purification Kit was used to isolate mRNA for TCR sequencing. Indexed Illumina adapters were added in a second Phusion PCR of 25 to 30 cycles, and the PCR products were purified with AMPure XP beads. Processing in the source paper ran as follows. Using custom Perl scripts, TCR sequences encoding the same protein were pooled, out-of-frame sequences were removed, and the abundance of each clonotype was computed. The analysis excluded TCR sequences that were supported by just one read. Among the metrics used to describe the repertoires were Shannon entropy, Gini index, clonality, richness, and the frequency of TCRs shared between repertoires. TCRdb ran its own pipeline on the public reads, namely fastp trimming at Q25 and MiXCR clone calling, and kept in-frame beta chains. Here each entry gathers all rows of one CDR3 protein and keeps the most common genes and DNA. The V and J calls reflect TCRdb's pipeline rather than the authors' work. The sample has about 82,000 distinct CDR3 sequences on record, approximately 17% of them singletons. The ten largest clones add up to 5.5% to 6% of the sample.

The CDR3 sequence holds 14 residues, the cysteine and phenylalanine included. Just the 42-base CDR3 DNA is kept, in frame starting at base 1. From the germline V gene (reference sequence), CDR1 is LGHDT and CDR2 is YNNKEL. Deletion took 4 bases off V and 3 bases off J, with a span of 10 bases between the germline ends. This clonotype was detected ten times or more. Its specific antigen is unknown. No qualities accompany the bases; no much larger clone lies one base away. The time point label on this specimen signifies: before trial treatment. Donors were enrolled in RACIN, a single-arm phase I dose-escalation trial in which nivolumab, ipilimumab, aspirin, low-dose cyclophosphamide and low-dose radiotherapy were combined. Eligible patients had advanced, TIL-negative solid tumors.

The chain was built from TRBV3-1 and TRBJ1-5; too little of a D gene remains to name it. Specimen: PBMCs, collected before treatment. The TCR sequence derives from a male donor with prostate cancer. The CDR3 protein is CASSLRQVNQPQHF. The DNA sequence is as follows: TGTGCCAGCAGCCTTCGACAAGTCAATCAGCCCCAGCATTTT.